This T cell receptor beta chain derives from a study of blood T cell repertoires in COVID-19. Study context: Specimens from acute and convalescent COVID-19 originated in the United States, Italy and Spain. Sources were T cells, B-cell-depleted T cells, or PBMCs; the material itself was cDNA or gDNA.

Germline V lookup: CDR1 MNHEY, CDR2 SVGAGI. This CDR3 is built from 15 residues. V lost 3 bases and J lost 2; bases outside the gene matches: 5. Patients from Seattle were sampled longitudinally, starting during active infection. Original methodology: For nucleated cells, counts were estimated from reference gene primer amplification. This table comes from immunoSEQ multiplex PCR, and its TCRdb copy is limited to in-frame clones, with some not included. V and J calls plus clone size are reproduced from that table; the DNA served to infer D and trimming. This table has roughly 400,000 clones, around 87% appearing once.

This receptor was obtained from an older woman with COVID-19, enrolled during active disease. Sequences were obtained from peripheral blood. This sequence joins TRBV6-5 and TRBJ2-7; 9 bases are shared with TRBD1. This chain's CDR3 is CASSYSDRGTYEQYF. The CDR3 DNA reads as TGTGCCAGCAGTTATTCGGACAGGGGCACCTACGAGCAGTACTTC.